The following is a TCR beta chain sequence with its context. Its antigen is not identified. The data originate from a study of post-analysis software for immune sequencing data. The study, taken as a whole, reports: Four or five TRBV segments, TRBV5-6, TRBV5-1 and TRBV20-1 among them, were found more frequent in patients than controls.

Germline lookup yields CDR1 SGHTA and CDR2 FQGNSA. This CDR3 has 16 amino acids. V dropped 5 bases and J dropped 8 bases, with 19 bases sitting between them. The authors incorporated unique molecular identifiers into the TCR beta cDNA libraries. MiXCR, run by TCRdb on the PCR reads, gives a single entry per CDR3 protein. The sample holds hundreds of thousands of distinct CDR3 sequences, less than 35% seen once. The source material was blood. This receptor was obtained from a girl aged 5 to 17 with multiple sclerosis. The rearrangement uses TRBV7-2 and TRBJ1-6; tentative D call: TRBD1 (5 bases). CDR3 sequence reads: CASSRAAGSADSPLHF. The CDR3 DNA is TGTGCCAGCAGCCGGGCGGCAGGGAGTGCAGATTCACCCCTCCACTTT.